This is a list of T cell receptor beta chains from one sample in a study of T-cell memory formation after mild COVID-19. A single record per CDR3 protein comes from TCRdb applying MiXCR to the 5' RACE reads. The sample lists hundreds of thousands of distinct CDR3 sequences, 13% to 15% occurring once. The sample was PBMCs or a T cell subset sorted from them (not recorded which). All receptors derive from a young man who had mild COVID-19 (a few samples of this study predate the infection). Cell type and time point are not known. Each CDR3 is given with its conserved first and last residue. The D gene is left open where the match is weak. The size of a clone is reported for some rows only, either as once, few or many, or as a class for expanded clones.

v_gene: TRBV11-2; j_gene: TRBJ2-7; abundance: once; d_gene: -; CDR3nt: TGTGCAAGCAGCGCCTCATTGGGGGGCGGCTACGAGCAGTACTTC; CDR3aa: CASSASLGGGYEQYF
v_gene: TRBV2; j_gene: TRBJ2-3; abundance: -; d_gene: TRBD2; CDR3nt: TGTGCCAGCAGCGTTAGCGGGGCTAGCACAGATACGCAGTATTTT; CDR3aa: CASSVSGASTDTQYF
v_gene: TRBV5-1; j_gene: TRBJ2-3; abundance: many; d_gene: -; CDR3nt: TGCGCCAGCAGCTTGGAAGGAGCGCAGTATTTT; CDR3aa: CASSLEGAQYF
v_gene: TRBV5-1; j_gene: TRBJ1-1; abundance: few; d_gene: -; CDR3nt: TGCGCCAGCAGCTTTATGAACATGAACACTGAAGCTTTCTTT; CDR3aa: CASSFMNMNTEAFF
v_gene: TRBV15; j_gene: TRBJ2-5; abundance: many; d_gene: -; CDR3nt: TGTGCCACCAGCAGGGCGGCCACGTACCAAGAGACCCAGTACTTC; CDR3aa: CATSRAATYQETQYF
v_gene: TRBV10-2; j_gene: TRBJ2-7; abundance: -; d_gene: -; CDR3nt: TGCGCCAGCAGTGAGTGGGGAGGGGGGACCTACGAGCAGTACTTC; CDR3aa: CASSEWGGGTYEQYF
v_gene: TRBV20-1; j_gene: TRBJ1-2; abundance: many; d_gene: -; CDR3nt: TGCAGTGCTAGAAATGGGGGATCGGGGGCCGGCTATGGCTACACCTTC; CDR3aa: CSARNGGSGAGYGYTF
v_gene: TRBV6-2/TRBV6-3; j_gene: TRBJ2-5; abundance: -; d_gene: -; CDR3nt: TGTGCCAGCAGTTACTTTCACAGGGTTATGGTGACCCAGTACTTC; CDR3aa: CASSYFHRVMVTQYF
v_gene: TRBV27; j_gene: TRBJ2-3; abundance: many; d_gene: -; CDR3nt: TGTGCCAGCAGTTTAATGGCTAGCACAGATACGCAGTATTTT; CDR3aa: CASSLMASTDTQYF
v_gene: TRBV30; j_gene: TRBJ2-3; abundance: few; d_gene: TRBD1; CDR3nt: TGTGCCTGGAGTCCGGGACAGAACACAGATACGCAGTATTTT; CDR3aa: CAWSPGQNTDTQYF
v_gene: TRBV7-9; j_gene: TRBJ1-1; abundance: -; d_gene: -; CDR3nt: TGTGCCAGCAGCGGACTCCGGGACACCGAAGCTTTCTTT; CDR3aa: CASSGLRDTEAFF
v_gene: TRBV28; j_gene: TRBJ2-1; abundance: many; d_gene: -; CDR3nt: TGTGCCAGCAGTTTTTTGGGGAACAATGAGCAGTTCTTC; CDR3aa: CASSFLGNNEQFF
v_gene: TRBV6-6; j_gene: TRBJ2-2; abundance: few; d_gene: -; CDR3nt: TGTGCCAGCAGCTCCAGCAGGGGCACCGGGGAGCTGTTTTTT; CDR3aa: CASSSSRGTGELFF
v_gene: TRBV30; j_gene: TRBJ2-1; abundance: -; d_gene: -; CDR3nt: TGTGCCTGGAGTGTAACGGGTGAGCAGTTCTTC; CDR3aa: CAWSVTGEQFF
v_gene: TRBV7-2; j_gene: TRBJ1-2; abundance: few; d_gene: -; CDR3nt: TGTGCCAGCAGCTCACACAACAGGAGGATTAACTATGGCTACACCTTC; CDR3aa: CASSSHNRRINYGYTF
v_gene: TRBV4-1; j_gene: TRBJ2-7; abundance: -; d_gene: TRBD2; CDR3nt: TGCGCCAGCAGCAGACTAGCGGGGGTCCTCTACGAGCAGTACTTC; CDR3aa: CASSRLAGVLYEQYF
v_gene: TRBV5-1; j_gene: TRBJ1-4; abundance: -; d_gene: -; CDR3nt: TGCGCCAGCAGCTTGGGTGTAATGGGTGAAAAACTGTTTTTT; CDR3aa: CASSLGVMGEKLFF
v_gene: TRBV29-1; j_gene: TRBJ2-7; abundance: few; d_gene: -; CDR3nt: TGCAGCGTGGAAACTGTAGCCTACGAGCAGTACTTC; CDR3aa: CSVETVAYEQYF
v_gene: TRBV12-3/TRBV12-4; j_gene: TRBJ1-2; abundance: few; d_gene: -; CDR3nt: TGTGCCAGCAGCCGGGACCCTGGGGCTAACTATGGCTACACCTTC; CDR3aa: CASSRDPGANYGYTF
v_gene: TRBV10-1; j_gene: TRBJ2-7; abundance: -; d_gene: -; CDR3nt: TGCGCCAGCAGTGCGGGGAAGGGGTACGAGCAGTACTTC; CDR3aa: CASSAGKGYEQYF
v_gene: TRBV7-2; j_gene: TRBJ2-3; abundance: -; d_gene: TRBD2; CDR3nt: TGTGCCAGCAGCTGGCGAACCGGCGGGGGGGCCACAGATACGCAGTATTTT; CDR3aa: CASSWRTGGGATDTQYF
v_gene: TRBV4-1; j_gene: TRBJ1-6; abundance: -; d_gene: -; CDR3nt: TGCGCCAGCAGCCAAGGGACAGTCTCTGGGAATTCACCCCTCCACTTT; CDR3aa: CASSQGTVSGNSPLHF
v_gene: TRBV5-6; j_gene: TRBJ2-2; abundance: few; d_gene: -; CDR3nt: TGTGCCAGCAGCCCCCTTCGAGAGGGCGCGTACACCGGGGAGCTGTTTTTT; CDR3aa: CASSPLREGAYTGELFF
v_gene: TRBV9; j_gene: TRBJ1-6; abundance: -; d_gene: -; CDR3nt: TGTGCCAGCAGCGGGTCACGAGATTCACCCCTCCACTTT; CDR3aa: CASSGSRDSPLHF
v_gene: TRBV4-3; j_gene: TRBJ2-3; abundance: many; d_gene: -; CDR3nt: TGCGCCAGCAGCCAAGCAAGGGGGGCCACAGATACGCAGTATTTT; CDR3aa: CASSQARGATDTQYF
v_gene: TRBV7-9; j_gene: TRBJ2-1; abundance: few; d_gene: TRBD1; CDR3nt: TGTGCCAGCAGCTTAGCGAGGGGGACAGGGGGCAATGAGCAGTTCTTC; CDR3aa: CASSLARGTGGNEQFF
v_gene: TRBV6-5; j_gene: TRBJ1-2; abundance: few; d_gene: -; CDR3nt: TGTGCCAGCAGTCATGGAGCTAACTATGGCTACACCTTC; CDR3aa: CASSHGANYGYTF
v_gene: TRBV9; j_gene: TRBJ2-3; abundance: many; d_gene: TRBD2; CDR3nt: TGTGCCAGCAGCGGCAGCGGGGGCCGCACAGATACGCAGTATTTT; CDR3aa: CASSGSGGRTDTQYF
v_gene: TRBV6-5; j_gene: TRBJ1-5; abundance: -; d_gene: -; CDR3nt: TGTGCCAGCAGTTACTCGGCAGGGGAGCGTCAGCCCCAGCATTTT; CDR3aa: CASSYSAGERQPQHF
v_gene: TRBV20-1; j_gene: TRBJ1-1; abundance: many; d_gene: -; CDR3nt: TGCAGTGCTCGACAGGACAGAGAAACTGAAGCTTTCTTT; CDR3aa: CSARQDRETEAFF
v_gene: TRBV6-2/TRBV6-3; j_gene: TRBJ1-2; abundance: -; d_gene: -; CDR3nt: TGTGCCAGCAGTAGACAGGAAGGAACAGGGATCCATGGCTACACCTTC; CDR3aa: CASSRQEGTGIHGYTF
v_gene: TRBV7-2; j_gene: TRBJ1-2; abundance: many; d_gene: -; CDR3nt: TGTGCCAGCAGCGTAGGGGGTACGGGGTATGGCTACACCTTC; CDR3aa: CASSVGGTGYGYTF
v_gene: TRBV12-3/TRBV12-4; j_gene: TRBJ1-2; abundance: few; d_gene: TRBD1; CDR3nt: TGTGCCAGCAGTTTAAGTGGGGGGCAGGGGGCCCACTATGGCTACACCTTC; CDR3aa: CASSLSGGQGAHYGYTF
v_gene: TRBV11-3; j_gene: TRBJ2-1; abundance: few; d_gene: TRBD2; CDR3nt: TGTGCCAGCAGCTCTCCGGGACTAGCACTCGAGCAGTTCTTC; CDR3aa: CASSSPGLALEQFF
v_gene: TRBV7-2; j_gene: TRBJ2-1; abundance: few; d_gene: TRBD1; CDR3nt: TGTGCCAGCAGCCCGAGACAGGGGAGAAGTGAGCAGTTCTTC; CDR3aa: CASSPRQGRSEQFF
v_gene: TRBV7-9; j_gene: TRBJ1-2; abundance: -; d_gene: -; CDR3nt: TGTGCCAGCAGCGACCGGGCCTATGGCTACACCTTC; CDR3aa: CASSDRAYGYTF
v_gene: TRBV30; j_gene: TRBJ1-1; abundance: -; d_gene: -; CDR3nt: TGTGCCTGGAGTGTCGGTGCGGTACTGGGGAACACTGAAGCTTTCTTT; CDR3aa: CAWSVGAVLGNTEAFF
v_gene: TRBV20-1; j_gene: TRBJ2-7; abundance: many; d_gene: TRBD1; CDR3nt: TGCAGTGCTATAGGACAGGGAGGCGAGCAGTACTTC; CDR3aa: CSAIGQGGEQYF
v_gene: TRBV5-1; j_gene: TRBJ1-2; abundance: many; d_gene: -; CDR3nt: TGCGCCAGCAGCTTGGAGGGGGATGGCTACACCTTC; CDR3aa: CASSLEGDGYTF
v_gene: TRBV6-5; j_gene: TRBJ2-1; abundance: -; d_gene: TRBD2; CDR3nt: TGTGCCAGCAGCAGACTAGCGGGGGGCCGGATGAATGAGCAGTTCTTC; CDR3aa: CASSRLAGGRMNEQFF
v_gene: TRBV20-1; j_gene: TRBJ2-1; abundance: -; d_gene: TRBD2; CDR3nt: TGCAGTGCTAGCCTGCTAGCGGGGGACCTAAGCTCCTACAATGAGCAGTTCTTC; CDR3aa: CSASLLAGDLSSYNEQFF
v_gene: TRBV6-5; j_gene: TRBJ2-7; abundance: -; d_gene: -; CDR3nt: TGTGCCAGCAGTTACCGTCGGGGGTCCTACGAGCAGTACTTC; CDR3aa: CASSYRRGSYEQYF
v_gene: TRBV28; j_gene: TRBJ1-2; abundance: -; d_gene: TRBD1; CDR3nt: TGTGCCAGCAGGGGGGACAGGGGCGAGGGCTACACCTTC; CDR3aa: CASRGDRGEGYTF
v_gene: TRBV7-3; j_gene: TRBJ2-3; abundance: many; d_gene: TRBD1; CDR3nt: TGTGCCAGCAGCCCCCGACAGGGGACGCAGTATTTT; CDR3aa: CASSPRQGTQYF
v_gene: TRBV10-3; j_gene: TRBJ2-1; abundance: many; d_gene: TRBD2; CDR3nt: TGTGCCACCGGGCCTAGCGGGGGCCACTACAATGAGCAGTTCTTC; CDR3aa: CATGPSGGHYNEQFF
v_gene: TRBV10-1; j_gene: TRBJ1-3; abundance: -; d_gene: -; CDR3nt: TGCGCCAGCAGTGAGTCAGGCGCGGGGATCGCTGGAAACACCATATATTTT; CDR3aa: CASSESGAGIAGNTIYF
v_gene: TRBV3-1; j_gene: TRBJ2-3; abundance: -; d_gene: TRBD2; CDR3nt: TGTGCCAGCAGCCAAGAGGCAGCGGGGGGACGAGATACGCAGTATTTT; CDR3aa: CASSQEAAGGRDTQYF
v_gene: TRBV7-6; j_gene: TRBJ2-3; abundance: -; d_gene: TRBD2; CDR3nt: TGTGCCAGCAGCGCGCCGACTAGCGCTCGCACAGATACGCAGTATTTT; CDR3aa: CASSAPTSARTDTQYF
v_gene: TRBV7-9; j_gene: TRBJ1-3; abundance: few; d_gene: -; CDR3nt: TGTGCCAGCAGCCACCCATCCTTTAGGGGTAGCTCTGGAAACACCATATATTTT; CDR3aa: CASSHPSFRGSSGNTIYF
v_gene: TRBV12-3/TRBV12-4; j_gene: TRBJ1-2; abundance: few; d_gene: -; CDR3nt: TGTGCCAGCAGTCTTCAAGGTGTGGGAGGCTACACCTTC; CDR3aa: CASSLQGVGGYTF